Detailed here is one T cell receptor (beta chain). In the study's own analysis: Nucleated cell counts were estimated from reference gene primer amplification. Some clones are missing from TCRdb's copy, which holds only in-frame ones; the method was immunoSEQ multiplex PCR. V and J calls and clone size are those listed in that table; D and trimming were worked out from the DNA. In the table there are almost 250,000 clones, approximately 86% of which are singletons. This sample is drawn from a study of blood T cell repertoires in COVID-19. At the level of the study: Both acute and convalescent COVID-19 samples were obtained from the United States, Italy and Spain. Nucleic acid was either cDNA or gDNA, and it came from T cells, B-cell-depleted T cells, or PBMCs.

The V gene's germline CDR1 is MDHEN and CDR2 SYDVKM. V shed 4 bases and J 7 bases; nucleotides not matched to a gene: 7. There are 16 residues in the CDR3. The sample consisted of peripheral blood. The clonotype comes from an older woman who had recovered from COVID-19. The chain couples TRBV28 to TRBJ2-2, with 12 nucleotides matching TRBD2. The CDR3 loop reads CASSSGLAGPYGELFF. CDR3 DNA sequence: TGTGCCAGCAGTTCCGGACTAGCGGGGCCCTACGGGGAGCTGTTTTTT.